These 28 T cell receptor beta chains originate from one sample sequenced in a study of blood T cells in healthy people across ages (dated by TCRdb to between 2015 and 2016). Library creation used 5' RACE. TCRdb names Illumina HiSeq 2500 as the instrument used. A second PCR of roughly 6 to 11 cycles was run with a J-beta primer mix and a sample-barcoded 5' primer. TCRdb reworked the public reads: Q25 trimming with fastp, MiXCR clone assembly, productive beta chains retained. Rows with a matching CDR3 protein are joined into one entry that keeps the most common DNA and genes. Here the sample has about 1.8 million distinct CDR3 sequences; 49% occur a single time. Roughly 2% of the sample is in the top ten clones. The sequencing input was blood. Receptor source: a woman aged 40-49 years in good health.

This clonotype has a handful of counts. The CDR3 is CASSLGGPGQGWYF. The CDR3 DNA reads TGTGCCAGCAGTTTAGGCGGACCCGGACAGGGATGGTACTTC. The chain has TRBV28 and TRBJ2-4; 8 nucleotides line up with TRBD1. The CDR3 runs to 14 residues. Losses at the gene ends were 2 bases for V and 15 bases for J; bases not matched to a gene: 12. The V gene's germline CDR1 is MDHEN and CDR2 SYDVKM.

The table lists this clonotype with a few counts. The chain employs TRBV5-1 and TRBJ1-6, with 8 bases aligning to TRBD1. There are 15 residues in the CDR3. Germline CDR1 reads SGHRS; CDR2 reads YFSETQ. The V gene end was trimmed by 4 bases and the J gene end by 11 bases; junction bases not matched to a gene: 11. The CDR3 region is CASSPGQASLTPLHF. The CDR3 DNA reads TGCGCCAGCAGCCCGGGACAGGCCTCTCTCACACCCCTCCACTTT. Full variable domain (missing parts from reference TRBV5-1 and TRBJ1-6): KAGVTQTPRYLIKTRGQQVTLSCSPISGHRSVSWYQQTPGQGLQFLFEYFSETQRNKGNFPGRFSGRQFSNSRSEMNVSTLELGDSALYLCASSPGQASLTPLHFGNGTRLTVT.

The rearrangement links TRBV7-2 to TRBJ2-5; 8 bases are shared with TRBD2. The CDR3 consists of 17 residues. Germline V gives CDR1 SGHTA, CDR2 FQGNSA. The J segment lost 5 bases and the V segment lost 4 bases, leaving 15 bases of the junction unmatched. Written as DNA, the CDR3 is TGTGCCAGCAGCTCCCCCCTTAGCGGGATTATAAGGGAGACCCAGTACTTC. This encodes CASSSPLSGIIRETQYF.

The chain couples TRBV19 to TRBJ2-5; 12 nucleotides line up with TRBD2. CDR1 and CDR2 from the germline V gene are LNHDA and SQIVND (reference sequence). Unmatched junction bases numbered 12, after V lost 6 bases and J lost 1 base. The CDR3 extends over 18 amino acids. This chain's CDR3 is CASRPSASGGAIQETQYF. The CDR3 DNA reads as TGTGCCAGTAGACCTTCGGCTAGCGGGGGGGCCATCCAAGAGACCCAGTACTTC.

The chain joins TRBV28 to TRBJ2-7, with 8 nucleotides matching TRBD1. There are 19 residues in the CDR3. Germline loops: CDR1 MDHEN, CDR2 SYDVKM. J was trimmed by 1 base and V by 5 bases; bases with no gene match: 19. CDR3 coding DNA: TGTGCCAGCAGTCCCCAGGGGGCTGGCTTGGCGCGGGTGTCCTACGAGCAGTACTTC. It yields the protein CASSPQGAGLARVSYEQYF.

This sequence joins TRBV11-2 and TRBJ1-4; D not certain. V lost 5 bases and J 3 bases, leaving 10 bases between the germline ends. CDR1 is SGHAT and CDR2 is FQNNGV in the germline V gene. The CDR3 has 14 amino acids. CDR3 nucleotide sequence: TGTGCCAGCAGCAAGACTACATCTAATGAAAAACTGTTTTTT. It yields the protein CASSKTTSNEKLFF.

The chain couples TRBV4-2 to TRBJ2-3; 8 bases match TRBD1. The CDR3 runs 15 residues. Germline trimming cut 4 bases from V and 3 bases from J; bases unmatched to any gene: 6. The germline CDR1 and CDR2 sequences are LGHNA and YNFKEQ. The CDR3 is CASSRVTGGTDTQYF. The CDR3 DNA follows: TGTGCCAGCAGCCGGGTAACAGGGGGTACAGATACGCAGTATTTT.

This chain uses TRBV27 with TRBJ2-5, with D unresolved. Germline CDR1 is MNHEY and CDR2 is SMNVEV (reference sequence). The V end was cut by 5 bases, the J end by 5 bases, with 18 bases between. This CDR3 contains 15 residues. The DNA for the CDR3 is TGTGCCAGCAGTCTAACCCGGGCAGGTCGGGAGACCCAGTACTTC. Translated: CASSLTRAGRETQYF.

This chain joins TRBV11-1 and TRBJ2-3; a weak D match, TRBD2 (6 bases). This CDR3 comprises 15 residues. In germline, CDR1 is SGHAT, CDR2 FQDESV (reference sequence). The V end lost 4 bases, the J end lost 2 bases, and 13 bases lay between the germline ends. The CDR3 nucleotides are TGTGCCAGCAGCTCCCGGGGACTTAACACAGATACGCAGTATTTT. Translating gives CASSSRGLNTDTQYF.

This clonotype was detected a few times. The rearrangement joins TRBV7-2 to TRBJ2-3, with 10 bases identical to TRBD2. Trimming removed 7 bases from V and 0 bases from J; junction bases left unmatched: 16. The CDR3 has 19 amino acids. CDR1 is SGHTA and CDR2 is FQGNSA in the germline V gene. The CDR3, as DNA: TGTGCCAGCAAACCCGGGACTAGCGCATCCTTGTCTAGCACAGATACGCAGTATTTT. Translated: CASKPGTSASLSSTDTQYF.

As to this clonotype: A read error may produce the germline difference seen at one junction end. This sequence joins TRBV6-2 or TRBV6-3 and TRBJ2-5; tentatively, D is TRBD1 or TRBD2 (6 bases each). The length of the CDR3 is 14 residues. Germline V lookup: CDR1 MNHEY, CDR2 SVGEGT. The CDR3 region is CAGSPGGVQETQYF. Written as DNA, the CDR3 is TGTGCCGGCAGCCCCGGGGGCGTCCAAGAGACCCAGTACTTC.

V gene TRBV4-3 combines with J gene TRBJ1-2; maybe TRBD1 (5 bases). Germline CDR1 reads LGHNA; CDR2 reads YSLEER. The V end lost 1 base, the J end lost 8 bases, and 17 bases lay between the germline ends. The CDR3 is made up of 15 amino acids. The CDR3 region has the DNA TGCGCCAGCAGCCAAGCCCCCCAACAGGCCATGGGCTACACCTTC. Amino acid sequence: CASSQAPQQAMGYTF.

This clonotype was recorded a few times. The chain is built from TRBV7-9 and TRBJ1-4, with 7 positions matching TRBD1. The CDR3 length is 14 residues. CDR1 and CDR2 (germline): SEHNR, FQNEAQ (reference sequence). V trimming: 4 bases; J trimming: 7 bases; junction bases outside the gene matches: 6. The CDR3 region is CASSSGTEGEKLFF. CDR3 sequence (DNA): TGTGCCAGCAGCTCCGGGACAGAGGGTGAAAAACTGTTTTTT. Full variable domain (rest looked up from reference TRBV7-9 and TRBJ1-4): DTGVSQNPRHKITKRGQNVTFRCDPISEHNRLYWYRQTLGQGPEFLTYFQNEAQLEKSRLLSDRFSAERPKGSFSTLEIQRTEQGDSAMYLCASSSGTEGEKLFFGSGTQLSVL.

The chain combines TRBV12-3 or TRBV12-4 with TRBJ1-1; D is uncertain. CDR3 size: 12 residues. V was cut by 4 bases and J by 11 bases, with 14 bases left in between. CDR3 protein: CASSSPGLRAFF. The CDR3 DNA reads as TGTGCCAGCAGTTCGCCTGGGCTCCGGGCTTTCTTT.

This clonotype was seen more than once but under ten times. This chain connects TRBV9 to TRBJ1-2; D is undetermined. The CDR3 runs 13 residues. CDR1 is SGDLS and CDR2 is YYNGEE in the germline V gene. Trimming pared 4 bases from V and 6 bases from J, leaving 13 bases between. In nucleotides, the CDR3 is TGTGCCAGCAGCCCTCCCGTAGGCCATGGCTACACCTTC. Encoded protein: CASSPPVGHGYTF.

The chain joins TRBV5-6 to TRBJ2-5, with 9 nucleotides matching TRBD1. Germline V lookup: CDR1 SGHDT, CDR2 YYEEEE. This CDR3 is 16 amino acids long. Trimming cost V 4 bases and J 1 base; bases outside gene matches: 8. CDR3 bases: TGTGCCAGCAGCGCCGGGACAGGGACTCCCCAAGAGACCCAGTACTTC. Its protein product is CASSAGTGTPQETQYF. Variable domain in full (rest from reference TRBV5-6 and TRBJ2-5): DAGVTQSPTHLIKTRGQQVTLRCSPKSGHDTVSWYQQALGQGPQFIFQYYEEEERQRGNFPDRFSGHQFPNYSSELNVNALLLGDSALYLCASSAGTGTPQETQYFGPGTRLLVL.

This clonotype has a handful of counts. This chain uses TRBV27 with TRBJ1-5; the D gene is possibly TRBD1 (6 bases). Germline lookup yields CDR1 MNHEY and CDR2 SMNVEV (reference sequence). V was cut by 0 bases and J by 6 bases, with 9 bases left in between. CDR3 length: 14 amino acids. The CDR3, as DNA: TGTGCCAGCAGTTTATCGGGGGGCACTCAGCCCCAGCATTTT. It encodes CASSLSGGTQPQHF.

This clonotype was detected only a few times. The genes are TRBV27 and TRBJ2-5, with D perhaps matching TRBD1 or TRBD2 (6 bases each). The V gene's germline CDR1 is MNHEY and CDR2 SMNVEV (reference sequence). The length of the CDR3 is 14 residues. Trimming shortened V by 6 bases and J by 5 bases, and 16 bases separated the two germline ends. The CDR3 reads CASRVTGAGETQYF. The DNA for the CDR3 is TGTGCCAGCAGGGTTACGGGGGCAGGGGAGACCCAGTACTTC.

The chain combines TRBV2 with TRBJ2-3; TRBD1 or TRBD2 may be the D gene (6 bases each). The CDR3 spans 16 residues. Germline V gene lookup returns CDR1 SNHLY and CDR2 FYNNEI. V lost 5 bases and J lost 3, with 18 bases in between. The CDR3 loop is CASSLSGAPGTDTQYF. CDR3 DNA: TGTGCCAGCAGTTTGTCGGGGGCCCCGGGGACAGATACGCAGTATTTT. Full variable domain (remainder filled in from reference TRBV2 and TRBJ2-3): EPEVTQTPSHQVTQMGQEVILRCVPISNHLYFYWYRQILGQKVEFLVSFYNNEISEKSEIFDDQFSVERPDGSNFTLKIRSTKLEDSAMYFCASSLSGAPGTDTQYFGPGTRLTVL.

The chain recombines TRBV29-1 with TRBJ2-3; D not certain. In germline, CDR1 is SQVTM, CDR2 ANQGSEA. The ends were cut back, 7 bases at V and 2 bases at J, with 13 bases in the middle. This CDR3 region has 13 residues. CDR3 coding DNA: TGCAGCGAACACAGAGCCTACACAGATACGCAGTATTTT. The encoded protein is CSEHRAYTDTQYF.

This chain uses TRBV6-1 with TRBJ1-2; 9 bases match TRBD1. Trimming cost V 5 bases and J 8 bases; bases outside gene matches: 12. The CDR3 totals 15 residues. Germline CDR1 is MNHNS and CDR2 is SASEGT. CDR3 amino acids: CASSQTGQGWDGYTF. Written as DNA, the CDR3 is TGTGCCAGCAGTCAGACGGGACAGGGATGGGACGGCTACACCTTC.

This clonotype was detected once. The chain combines TRBV11-1 with TRBJ2-1; no reliable D call. The germline V gene has CDR1 SGHAT and CDR2 FQDESV (reference sequence). V shed 5 bases and J shed 5 bases, with 19 bases lying between them. The CDR3 is made up of 16 amino acids. The CDR3 coding sequence is TGTGCCAGCAGCCTAAGACCGGGCAACGACGACAATGAGCAGTTCTTC. This translates into CASSLRPGNDDNEQFF.

At least ten counts were recorded for this clonotype. The rearrangement uses TRBV6-5 and TRBJ2-1; D is uncertain. The CDR3 spans 14 residues. Trimming stripped 6 bases from V and 3 bases from J, with 12 bases between. Looked up from germline, CDR1 is MNHEY and CDR2 is SVGAGI. The CDR3 sequence: CASRERQSYNEQFF. In DNA, the CDR3 is TGTGCCAGCAGAGAGCGACAAAGCTACAATGAGCAGTTCTTC.

This clonotype showed up just a few times. The V and J genes are TRBV12-3 or TRBV12-4 and TRBJ2-3; TRBD1 might be the D (6 bases). The ends were cut back, 7 bases at V and 4 bases at J, with 18 bases in the middle. The CDR3 consists of 15 residues. CDR3 in amino acids: CASTPQRGLADTQYF. The CDR3 DNA follows: TGTGCCAGCACCCCTCAGAGGGGGTTGGCAGATACGCAGTATTTT.

This clonotype has more than one count but fewer than ten. V is TRBV7-2 and J is TRBJ1-2; D ambiguous. V lost 4 bases and J lost 5, with 8 bases in between. This CDR3 contains 12 residues. Germline CDR1 is SGHTA and CDR2 is FQGNSA. CDR3 residues: CASSSQTYGYTF. Written as DNA, the CDR3 is TGTGCCAGCAGCTCCCAAACATATGGCTACACCTTC.

The chain employs TRBV20-1 and TRBJ2-1; 7 positions agree with TRBD2. Germline assignment: CDR1 DFQATT and CDR2 SNEGSKA (reference sequence). V was pared by 3 bases and J by 10 bases, with 3 bases of the junction left unmatched. The CDR3 length is 11 residues. DNA for the CDR3: TGCAGTGCTAGCTCACTAGCGGAGCAGTTCTTC. Translating gives CSASSLAEQFF.

This chain links TRBV4-2 with TRBJ1-5; no firm D call. This CDR3 spans 16 amino acids. The V and J ends lost 0 bases and 1 base respectively, with 10 bases between them. Germline CDR1 LGHNA, CDR2 YNFKEQ. The CDR3 sequence: CASSQDPSPSNQPQHF. In DNA, the CDR3 is TGTGCCAGCAGCCAAGATCCCAGTCCGAGCAATCAGCCCCAGCATTTT.

This clonotype has at least ten counts. The V and J genes are TRBV7-2 and TRBJ2-7; TRBD1 matches at 7 bases. The CDR3 loop spans 15 amino acids. The germline V gene has CDR1 SGHTA and CDR2 FQGNSA. J gave up 5 bases and V 3 bases, and 10 bases lay outside the gene matches. As DNA, the CDR3 is TGTGCCAGCAGCTTTATAGGTCAGGGGGTGGACGAGCAGTACTTC. Translation: CASSFIGQGVDEQYF.